The rows below give T cell receptor beta chains drawn from one sample of a study of shared clonotypes between healthy human individuals. Sequencing used immunoSEQ multiplex PCR; TCRdb keeps in-frame clones, though not all of them. The profile covers around 1.9 million clones, with 80% to 95% appearing a single time and approximately 1.7% taken by the ten largest. Material: naive CD8+ T cells from PBMCs. Source of these receptors: a man aged 18 to 29 in good health. Some clones in this sample may be carry-over from other donors' samples. The CDR3 runs from the conserved cysteine through the conserved F or W. The order of the fields is V gene, D gene, clone size, CDR3 length, J gene, CDR3 protein, CDR3 DNA. The D gene is left open where the match is weak. Clone size is shown for a subset of rows, as once, few, many or a class of expanded clone.

v_gene: TRBV19
d_gene: -
abundance: -
len: 11
j_gene: TRBJ2-5
CDR3aa: CASSISETQYF
CDR3nt: TGTGCCAGTAGTATCTCCGAGACCCAGTACTTC

v_gene: TRBV28
d_gene: -
abundance: -
len: 13
j_gene: TRBJ1-2
CDR3aa: CASRPSGNYGYTF
CDR3nt: TGTGCCAGCAGACCGTCAGGGAACTATGGCTACACCTTC

v_gene: TRBV28
d_gene: TRBD2
abundance: -
len: 16
j_gene: TRBJ2-5
CDR3aa: CASSLFAGGIQETQYF
CDR3nt: TGTGCCAGCAGTTTATTCGCGGGAGGGATCCAAGAGACCCAGTACTTC

v_gene: TRBV9
d_gene: TRBD2
abundance: -
len: 15
j_gene: TRBJ2-1
CDR3aa: CASSVAAGGLNEQFF
CDR3nt: TGTGCCAGCAGCGTAGCGGCGGGAGGGTTGAATGAGCAGTTCTTC

v_gene: TRBV5-1
d_gene: -
abundance: few
len: 13
j_gene: TRBJ2-5
CDR3aa: CASSFRGGETQYF
CDR3nt: TGCGCCAGCAGCTTCAGGGGCGGAGAGACCCAGTACTTC

v_gene: TRBV5-6
d_gene: -
abundance: -
len: 14
j_gene: TRBJ2-2
CDR3aa: CASSGFGNTGELFF
CDR3nt: TGTGCCAGCAGCGGATTCGGGAACACCGGGGAGCTGTTTTTT

v_gene: TRBV7-9
d_gene: -
abundance: -
len: 12
j_gene: TRBJ2-7
CDR3aa: CASSFTGVEQYF
CDR3nt: TGTGCCAGCAGCTTTACCGGAGTGGAGCAGTACTTC

v_gene: TRBV28
d_gene: -
abundance: -
len: 16
j_gene: TRBJ2-3
CDR3aa: CASSVIAAGDTDTQYF
CDR3nt: TGTGCCAGCAGTGTAATAGCGGCTGGGGACACAGATACGCAGTATTTT

v_gene: TRBV4-2
d_gene: -
abundance: -
len: 13
j_gene: TRBJ2-2
CDR3aa: CASSHETTGELFF
CDR3nt: TGTGCCAGCAGCCACGAGACCACCGGGGAGCTGTTTTTT

v_gene: TRBV11-1
d_gene: TRBD1
abundance: -
len: 15
j_gene: TRBJ2-1
CDR3aa: CASSLVAGGLDEQFF
CDR3nt: TGTGCCAGCAGCTTAGTGGCAGGGGGCCTGGATGAGCAGTTCTTC

v_gene: TRBV4-1
d_gene: -
abundance: -
len: 16
j_gene: TRBJ2-7
CDR3aa: CASSQVGRGRTYEQYF
CDR3nt: TGCGCCAGCAGCCAAGTTGGCAGGGGCCGAACTTACGAGCAGTACTTC

v_gene: TRBV7-2
d_gene: -
abundance: -
len: 13
j_gene: TRBJ1-1
CDR3aa: CASPSPDSVEAFF
CDR3nt: TGTGCCAGTCCTTCCCCCGACTCTGTCGAAGCTTTCTTT

v_gene: TRBV9
d_gene: -
abundance: -
len: 14
j_gene: TRBJ1-1
CDR3aa: CASSEQQGYAEAFF
CDR3nt: TGTGCCAGCAGCGAACAACAGGGTTACGCTGAAGCTTTCTTT

v_gene: TRBV4-1
d_gene: -
abundance: -
len: 17
j_gene: TRBJ2-7
CDR3aa: CASSPGVNQGFGYEQYF
CDR3nt: TGCGCCAGCAGCCCAGGGGTAAATCAGGGGTTCGGGTACGAGCAGTACTTC

v_gene: TRBV30
d_gene: -
abundance: -
len: 15
j_gene: TRBJ2-7
CDR3aa: CAWSVSRRISYEQYF
CDR3nt: TGTGCCTGGAGTGTCTCCAGACGAATTTCCTACGAGCAGTACTTC

v_gene: TRBV10-3
d_gene: -
abundance: -
len: 14
j_gene: TRBJ2-2
CDR3aa: CAISESGVTGELFF
CDR3nt: TGTGCCATCAGTGAGTCCGGGGTCACCGGGGAGCTGTTTTTT

v_gene: TRBV7-9
d_gene: -
abundance: once
len: 16
j_gene: TRBJ2-2
CDR3aa: CASSLYRDTYTGELFF
CDR3nt: TGTGCCAGCAGCTTATACCGGGACACCTACACCGGGGAGCTGTTTTTT

v_gene: TRBV28
d_gene: TRBD1
abundance: -
len: 17
j_gene: TRBJ2-7
CDR3aa: CASSSGTGHFSSYEQYF
CDR3nt: TGTGCCAGCAGTTCCGGGACAGGGCATTTTAGTTCCTACGAGCAGTACTTC

v_gene: TRBV7-2
d_gene: TRBD1
abundance: -
len: 17
j_gene: TRBJ2-1
CDR3aa: CASSLDPGTVPYNEQFF
CDR3nt: TGTGCCAGCAGCTTAGATCCAGGGACAGTCCCCTACAATGAGCAGTTCTTC

v_gene: TRBV27
d_gene: -
abundance: -
len: 9
j_gene: TRBJ1-6
CDR3aa: CTHVRPLHF
CDR3nt: TGTACGCACGTAAGGCCCCTCCACTTT

v_gene: TRBV4-3
d_gene: -
abundance: once
len: 14
j_gene: TRBJ2-7
CDR3aa: CASSQDRGTREQYF
CDR3nt: TGCGCCAGCAGCCAAGATAGGGGGACGAGGGAGCAGTACTTC

v_gene: TRBV27
d_gene: TRBD1
abundance: -
len: 17
j_gene: TRBJ1-2
CDR3aa: CASSPKHRDRGDYGYTF
CDR3nt: TGTGCCAGCAGTCCTAAACACCGGGACAGGGGTGACTATGGCTACACCTTC

v_gene: TRBV19
d_gene: -
abundance: -
len: 15
j_gene: TRBJ2-2
CDR3aa: CASSIGSYPTGELFF
CDR3nt: TGTGCCAGTAGTATAGGTTCATACCCCACCGGGGAGCTGTTTTTT

v_gene: TRBV11-1
d_gene: -
abundance: -
len: 13
j_gene: TRBJ1-1
CDR3aa: CASIGRENAEAFF
CDR3nt: TGTGCCAGCATTGGGAGGGAAAACGCTGAAGCTTTCTTT

v_gene: TRBV15
d_gene: -
abundance: -
len: 15
j_gene: TRBJ1-2
CDR3aa: CATSPSKDRYYGYTF
CDR3nt: TGTGCCACCAGCCCTTCGAAGGACAGATACTATGGCTACACCTTC

v_gene: TRBV27
d_gene: -
abundance: -
len: 13
j_gene: TRBJ2-7
CDR3aa: CASSLLFPYEQYF
CDR3nt: TGTGCCAGCAGTTTGTTGTTCCCCTACGAGCAGTACTTC

v_gene: TRBV10-1
d_gene: -
abundance: once
len: 11
j_gene: TRBJ2-2
CDR3aa: CASSDSGELFF
CDR3nt: TGCGCCAGCAGTGATTCTGGGGAGCTGTTTTTT

v_gene: TRBV19
d_gene: -
abundance: -
len: 13
j_gene: TRBJ1-5
CDR3aa: CASRGKPNQPQHF
CDR3nt: TGTGCCAGTAGAGGCAAGCCCAATCAGCCCCAGCATTTT

v_gene: TRBV4-3
d_gene: TRBD1
abundance: -
len: 17
j_gene: TRBJ1-2
CDR3aa: CASSPTISRQGSYGYTF
CDR3nt: TGCGCCAGCAGCCCAACGATTAGTAGACAGGGCAGCTATGGCTACACCTTC

v_gene: TRBV7-9
d_gene: TRBD2
abundance: once
len: 17
j_gene: TRBJ2-3
CDR3aa: CASSPPGTSGGGDTQYF
CDR3nt: TGTGCCAGCAGCCCGCCCGGGACTAGCGGAGGGGGAGATACGCAGTATTTT

v_gene: TRBV7-9
d_gene: -
abundance: -
len: 14
j_gene: TRBJ2-5
CDR3aa: CASSFSGSQETQYF
CDR3nt: TGTGCCAGCAGCTTCTCTGGCAGCCAAGAGACCCAGTACTTC

v_gene: TRBV5-4
d_gene: -
abundance: -
len: 16
j_gene: TRBJ2-7
CDR3aa: CASTLMSDSRTYEQYF
CDR3nt: TGTGCCAGCACCTTGATGTCGGACAGCAGAACCTACGAGCAGTACTTC

v_gene: TRBV9
d_gene: TRBD1
abundance: -
len: 16
j_gene: TRBJ2-3
CDR3aa: CASSATGGWGTDTQYF
CDR3nt: TGTGCCAGCAGCGCAACAGGGGGCTGGGGCACAGATACGCAGTATTTT

v_gene: TRBV30
d_gene: -
abundance: -
len: 13
j_gene: TRBJ1-2
CDR3aa: CAWSPRVSYGYTF
CDR3nt: TGTGCCTGGAGTCCCCGGGTGAGCTATGGCTACACCTTC

v_gene: TRBV6-6
d_gene: TRBD2
abundance: -
len: 15
j_gene: TRBJ2-1
CDR3aa: CASSSERDTGNEQFF
CDR3nt: TGTGCCAGCAGTTCAGAGCGGGATACGGGTAATGAGCAGTTCTTC

v_gene: TRBV27
d_gene: -
abundance: -
len: 15
j_gene: TRBJ1-1
CDR3aa: CASSLISGGRTEAFF
CDR3nt: TGTGCCAGCAGTTTAATCTCGGGAGGAAGAACTGAAGCTTTCTTT

v_gene: TRBV6-4
d_gene: -
abundance: -
len: 13
j_gene: TRBJ1-2
CDR3aa: CASSDSPGIRYTF
CDR3nt: TGTGCCAGCAGTGACTCGCCAGGGATCCGCTACACCTTC

v_gene: TRBV2
d_gene: -
abundance: -
len: 14
j_gene: TRBJ2-6
CDR3aa: CASRGSSGANVLTF
CDR3nt: TGTGCCAGCAGGGGAAGCTCTGGGGCCAACGTCCTGACTTTC

v_gene: TRBV6-5
d_gene: TRBD1
abundance: -
len: 13
j_gene: TRBJ2-1
CDR3aa: CASQGGNYNEQFF
CDR3nt: TGTGCCTCACAGGGGGGAAACTACAATGAGCAGTTCTTC

v_gene: TRBV6-1
d_gene: TRBD2
abundance: -
len: 15
j_gene: TRBJ2-1
CDR3aa: CASSLGRIPYNEQFF
CDR3nt: TGTGCCAGCAGTCTCGGGAGGATTCCCTACAATGAGCAGTTCTTC

v_gene: TRBV11-2
d_gene: TRBD2
abundance: -
len: 14
j_gene: TRBJ2-1
CDR3aa: CASSFGLAGNEQFF
CDR3nt: TGTGCCAGCAGCTTCGGGTTAGCGGGGAATGAGCAGTTCTTC

v_gene: TRBV7-9
d_gene: -
abundance: -
len: 13
j_gene: TRBJ2-1
CDR3aa: CASEGVRYNEQFF
CDR3nt: TGTGCCAGCGAGGGGGTAAGGTACAATGAGCAGTTCTTC

v_gene: TRBV6-5
d_gene: -
abundance: -
len: 12
j_gene: TRBJ1-5
CDR3aa: CASSTGNQPQHF
CDR3nt: TGTGCCAGCAGTACCGGGAATCAGCCCCAGCATTTT

v_gene: TRBV4-1
d_gene: TRBD1
abundance: few
len: 14
j_gene: TRBJ1-5
CDR3aa: CASSTTGEGQPQHF
CDR3nt: TGCGCCAGCAGCACGACAGGGGAGGGTCAGCCCCAGCATTTT

v_gene: TRBV9
d_gene: -
abundance: -
len: 15
j_gene: TRBJ2-3
CDR3aa: CASSRDEWATDTQYF
CDR3nt: TGTGCCAGCAGTAGAGACGAGTGGGCCACAGATACGCAGTATTTT

v_gene: TRBV7-8
d_gene: TRBD1
abundance: -
len: 15
j_gene: TRBJ1-1
CDR3aa: CASSNRDRSFPEAFF
CDR3nt: TGTGCCAGCAGCAACCGGGACAGGAGTTTCCCTGAAGCTTTCTTT

v_gene: TRBV28
d_gene: TRBD2
abundance: -
len: 15
j_gene: TRBJ2-7
CDR3aa: CASRAGAPSSYEQYF
CDR3nt: TGTGCCAGCAGGGCGGGAGCCCCGAGCTCCTACGAGCAGTACTTC

v_gene: TRBV11-1
d_gene: -
abundance: -
len: 12
j_gene: TRBJ2-7
CDR3aa: CASSRGGGEQYF
CDR3nt: TGTGCCAGCAGCCGGGGAGGCGGCGAGCAGTACTTC

v_gene: TRBV19
d_gene: -
abundance: -
len: 13
j_gene: TRBJ1-5
CDR3aa: CARRWWSNQPQHF
CDR3nt: TGTGCCAGACGATGGTGGAGCAATCAGCCCCAGCATTTT

v_gene: TRBV27
d_gene: TRBD1
abundance: -
len: 14
j_gene: TRBJ2-3
CDR3aa: CASSLGTAPDTQYF
CDR3nt: TGTGCCAGCAGCCTCGGGACAGCCCCAGATACGCAGTATTTT

v_gene: TRBV5-6
d_gene: -
abundance: -
len: 13
j_gene: TRBJ1-1
CDR3aa: CASSLGVGAEAFF
CDR3nt: TGTGCCAGCAGCTTAGGGGTGGGGGCTGAAGCTTTCTTT

v_gene: TRBV4-3
d_gene: -
abundance: -
len: 15
j_gene: TRBJ2-1
CDR3aa: CASSQDRTAYNEQFF
CDR3nt: TGCGCCAGCAGCCAAGACCGGACAGCTTACAATGAGCAGTTCTTC

v_gene: TRBV28
d_gene: TRBD2
abundance: -
len: 16
j_gene: TRBJ2-3
CDR3aa: CASSFYLAGETDTQYF
CDR3nt: TGTGCCAGCAGTTTTTATCTAGCGGGAGAGACAGATACGCAGTATTTT

v_gene: TRBV7-9
d_gene: -
abundance: -
len: 12
j_gene: TRBJ2-2
CDR3aa: CASSFPTGELFF
CDR3nt: TGTGCCAGCAGCTTTCCCACCGGGGAGCTGTTTTTT

v_gene: TRBV27
d_gene: TRBD2
abundance: -
len: 16
j_gene: TRBJ2-3
CDR3aa: CASRPYGLAGADTQYF
CDR3nt: TGTGCCAGCAGGCCCTACGGACTAGCGGGTGCAGATACGCAGTATTTT

v_gene: TRBV10-3
d_gene: TRBD2
abundance: once
len: 14
j_gene: TRBJ2-7
CDR3aa: CAISDSGSKYEQYF
CDR3nt: TGTGCCATCAGTGATAGCGGGAGTAAGTACGAGCAGTACTTC

v_gene: TRBV5-6
d_gene: -
abundance: -
len: 18
j_gene: TRBJ1-3
CDR3aa: CASSLADGQVPSGNTIYF
CDR3nt: TGTGCCAGCAGCTTGGCCGATGGCCAGGTCCCCTCTGGAAACACCATATATTTT

v_gene: TRBV30
d_gene: TRBD1
abundance: once
len: 13
j_gene: TRBJ1-4
CDR3aa: CAWRDRGREKLFF
CDR3nt: TGTGCCTGGAGAGACAGGGGTAGAGAAAAACTGTTTTTT

v_gene: TRBV28
d_gene: -
abundance: -
len: 15
j_gene: TRBJ2-5
CDR3aa: CASSLQGWGQETQYF
CDR3nt: TGTGCCAGCAGTTTACAGGGTTGGGGCCAAGAGACCCAGTACTTC